Each of the 25 T cell receptor beta chains below was sequenced from the same sample in a study of blood T cell repertoires in COVID-19. TCRdb's table, derived via immunoSEQ multiplex PCR, lists solely in-frame clones and lacks some. The sample records fewer than 200,000 clones, approximately 86% being singletons. Sequences were obtained from peripheral blood. The receptors originated from a woman aged 45-65 years with acute or convalescent COVID-19.

There are a few counts of this clone. This chain connects TRBV28 to TRBJ1-2; perhaps TRBD1 as D (5 bases). Germline CDR1 reads MDHEN; CDR2 reads SYDVKM. V lost 3 bases, J lost 6 bases, and 20 bases lay in between. The CDR3 length is 16 residues. CDR3 DNA sequence: TGTGCCAGCAGTTTTCAGGCAGGGTGGGGTCGGGATGGCTACACCTTC. Translated: CASSFQAGWGRDGYTF.

Only a few counts were recorded for this clone. The V gene is TRBV21-1, the J gene TRBJ2-3; the D call in the table, TRBD2, was not verified against the DNA. TRBV21-1 is shown as a pseudogene. This CDR3 has 19 amino acids. CDR3 loop: CASSKAPSGGAEGTDTQYF. CDR3 sequence (DNA): TGTGCCAGCAGCAAAGCCCCTAGCGGGGGGGCCGAGGGCACAGATACGCAGTATTTT.

J is TRBJ2-3 and V is TRBV7-9; 11 bases match TRBD1. Germline assignment: CDR1 SEHNR and CDR2 FQNEAQ (reference sequence). Trimming at V came to 5 bases and at J to 2 bases, leaving 3 bases not matched to a gene. CDR3 size: 15 residues. This chain's CDR3 is CASSTGQGVTDTQYF. The CDR3 DNA sequence: TGTGCCAGCAGCACGGGACAGGGGGTCACAGATACGCAGTATTTT.

V usage is TRBV7-9 and J usage is TRBJ1-1; no definite D call. Per germline, CDR1 SEHNR and CDR2 FQNEAQ (reference sequence). The V end was cut by 1 base, the J end by 2 bases, with 11 bases between. CDR3 size: 15 residues. The CDR3 DNA follows: TGTGCCAGCAGCTTAGTATGGGCAGCAAACACTGAAGCTTTCTTT. This codes for CASSLVWAANTEAFF.

The chain carries TRBV7-2 and TRBJ1-2, with a possible D match to TRBD1 (6 bases). The CDR3 length is 13 residues. V lost 8 bases and J lost 6, with 16 bases in between. The germline V gene encodes CDR1 SGHTA and CDR2 FQGNSA. CDR3 sequence (DNA): TGTGCCAGCCGTAGAACAGGGAGGGATGGCTACACCTTC. This encodes CASRRTGRDGYTF. The whole variable domain, remainder taken from reference TRBV7-2 and TRBJ1-2, is GAGVSQSPSNKVTEKGKDVELRCDPISGHTALYWYRQSLGQGLEFLIYFQGNSAPDKSGLPSDRFSAERTGGSVSTLTIQRTQQEDSAVYLCASRRTGRDGYTFGSGTRLTVV.

The chain links TRBV19 to TRBJ1-5; TRBD1 might be the D (6 bases). V lost 7 bases to trimming and J lost 0 bases, with 19 bases between them. CDR1 and CDR2 (germline): LNHDA, SQIVND (reference sequence). The CDR3 sequence is 17 residues long. CDR3 DNA sequence: TGTGCCAGTACAGGGGCAGGGAGAACACATAGCAATCAGCCCCAGCATTTT. This translates into CASTGAGRTHSNQPQHF.

The chain uses TRBV6-5 and TRBJ1-4; 8 nucleotides align to TRBD1. V lost 6 bases to trimming and J lost 6 bases; unmatched junction nucleotides: 9. The CDR3 is 15 amino acids. Looked up from germline, CDR1 is MNHEY and CDR2 is SVGAGI. CDR3 bases: TGTGCCAGCAGGGATGACAGGGGAGGTTATGAAAAACTGTTTTTT. This encodes CASRDDRGGYEKLFF.

The chain carries TRBV6-2 or TRBV6-3 and TRBJ2-2, with TRBD2 matching over 11 bases. Germline CDR1 is MNHEY and CDR2 is SVGEGT. Germline trimming cut 2 bases from V and 8 bases from J; bases unmatched to any gene: 13. The CDR3 spans 18 residues. CDR3: CASSYHLVAGGPTGELFF. In DNA form, the CDR3 reads TGTGCCAGCAGTTACCATCTAGTAGCGGGAGGGCCAACTGGGGAGCTGTTTTTT.

V is TRBV18 and J is TRBJ2-1; 10 bases are shared with TRBD1. Germline CDR1 reads KGHSH; CDR2 reads LQKENI. The V segment lost 3 bases and the J segment 7 bases; nucleotides outside the gene matches: 9. The CDR3 is made up of 16 amino acids. CDR3: CASSPRTGGLGNEQFF. The DNA for the CDR3 is TGTGCCAGCTCACCGCGGACAGGGGGTTTAGGGAATGAGCAGTTCTTC.

J is TRBJ2-1 and V is TRBV19, with D possibly being TRBD2 (6 bases). This CDR3 is 21 amino acids long. The germline V and J ends were trimmed by 5 bases and 0 bases, with 29 bases remaining between them. Germline V CDR1 and CDR2: LNHDA, SQIVND (reference sequence). This chain's CDR3 is CASSPLGRDLGLKSSYNEQFF. Here the CDR3 DNA reads TGTGCCAGTAGTCCCCTAGGGCGGGACCTGGGCCTTAAAAGCTCCTACAATGAGCAGTTCTTC. The full variable domain, with the rest looked up from reference TRBV19 and TRBJ2-1, is DGGITQSPKYLFRKEGQNVTLSCEQNLNHDAMYWYRQDPGQGLRLIYYSQIVNDFQKGDIAEGYSVSREKKESFPLTVTSAQKNPTAFYLCASSPLGRDLGLKSSYNEQFFGPGTRLTVL.

This chain joins TRBV12-5 and TRBJ1-4; 8 bases are a match to TRBD1. With V trimmed by 7 bases and J by 11 bases, 15 bases remained unmatched. Germline values: CDR1 LGHNT, CDR2 FRNRAP. This CDR3 is 15 amino acids long. The CDR3 nucleotides read TGTGCTAGTGCCAGCGCTGTCGGACAGGGATCCAAACTGTTTTTT. Protein: CASASAVGQGSKLFF.

The V and J genes are TRBV4-2 and TRBJ2-2; 7 nucleotides agree with TRBD2. V lost 4 bases, J lost 5 bases, and 13 bases stayed unmatched. CDR1 is LGHNA and CDR2 is YNFKEQ in the germline V gene. The CDR3 has 17 amino acids. The CDR3, as DNA: TGTGCCAGCAGCCGAGAATATGGGGGGGTGAAGACCGGGGAGCTGTTTTTT. Protein product: CASSREYGGVKTGELFF.

The chain recombines TRBV6-2 or TRBV6-3 with TRBJ1-2; D remains ambiguous. Germline V CDR1 and CDR2: MNHEY, SVGEGT. The CDR3 spans 12 residues. Trimming took off 5 bases at V and 4 bases at J, with 8 bases between the two ends. The CDR3 loop reads CASSPGTYGYTF. DNA of the CDR3: TGTGCCAGCAGTCCAGGAACCTATGGCTACACCTTC.

This chain joins TRBV13 and TRBJ1-5; 7 nucleotides agree with TRBD1. The germline V gene encodes CDR1 PRHDT and CDR2 FYEKMQ (reference sequence). This CDR3 is built from 14 residues. V lost 5 bases and J lost 7; bases outside the gene matches: 8. The CDR3: CASSRRGTSQPQHF. The CDR3 DNA follows: TGTGCCAGCAGCCGCAGGGGGACCAGCCAGCCCCAGCATTTT.

V and J are TRBV5-4 and TRBJ2-7; 9 positions agree with TRBD1. This CDR3 spans 15 amino acids. Trimming cost V 3 bases and J 4 bases; bases outside gene matches: 8. Germline CDR1 SGHNT, CDR2 YYREEE (reference sequence). DNA for the CDR3: TGTGCCAGCAGCTCCCCGGGACAGGGACATTACGAGCAGTACTTC. This sequence encodes CASSSPGQGHYEQYF.

The chain has TRBV2 and TRBJ1-6; TRBD1 aligns across 7 bases. With 8 bases clipped from V and 7 bases from J, the junction kept 11 bases outside the gene matches. This CDR3 is built from 15 residues. The germline gives CDR1 SNHLY, CDR2 FYNNEI. In DNA, the CDR3 is TGTGCCAGCGGTTCTTCAGGGGGTGAGAATTCACCCCTCCACTTT. Its translation: CASGSSGGENSPLHF.

In DNA form, the CDR3 reads TGTGCCAGCAGCCAGAAGCGGGGAACTAGCACAGATACGCAGTATTTT. Its protein product is CASSQKRGTSTDTQYF. V is TRBV7-6 and J is TRBJ2-3; 7 bases are a match to TRBD2. The ends lost 5 bases at V and 0 bases at J; junction bases unmatched: 8. CDR1 and CDR2 (germline): SGHVS, FNYEAQ. The CDR3 runs to 16 residues.

A few counts support this clone. The V and J genes are TRBV9 and TRBJ1-4; TRBD1 aligns across 12 bases. This CDR3 has 18 amino acids. After removal of 4 bases from V and 2 bases from J, the junction contained 9 bases not matched to a gene. The V gene's germline CDR1 is SGDLS and CDR2 YYNGEE. This CDR3 is CASSFGTGGGRTNEKLFF. The CDR3, as DNA: TGTGCCAGCAGCTTCGGGACAGGGGGCGGTAGGACTAATGAAAAACTGTTTTTT.

Worth noting for this clone: This specimen includes other DNA sequences encoding the same CDR3. The chain carries TRBV9 and TRBJ2-1; 7 bases map to TRBD2. V lost 3 bases, J lost 4 bases, and 7 bases stayed unmatched. Germline CDR1 and CDR2: SGDLS and YYNGEE. This CDR3 comprises 15 residues. The CDR3 region has the DNA TGTGCCAGCAGCGCTCTAGCGGAGACATACAATGAGCAGTTCTTC. Its protein product is CASSALAETYNEQFF.

This clone was picked up many times. The chain employs TRBV3-1 (or the pseudogene TRBV3-2) and TRBJ2-2; TRBD2 matches 7 bases. There are 15 residues in the CDR3. Germline V gives CDR1 LGHDT, CDR2 YNNKEL (reference sequence). V gave up 8 bases and J gave up 2 bases; unmatched junction bases: 8. In nucleotides, the CDR3 is TGTGCCAGCGCTTTTGGGACTACTAACACCGGGGAGCTGTTTTTT. Its protein is CASAFGTTNTGELFF.

This clone was recorded only once. For the CDR3, the DNA is TGTGCCACCAGTGATTCCGGGAGTCGCCCCTACGAGCAGTACTTC. The encoded protein is CATSDSGSRPYEQYF. This chain uses TRBV24-1 with TRBJ2-7; tentative D call: TRBD2 (6 bases). This CDR3 spans 15 amino acids. The germline V gene has CDR1 KGHDR and CDR2 SFDVKD. The ends were cut back, 2 bases at V and 2 bases at J, with 12 bases in the middle.

This chain links TRBV3-1 (or the pseudogene TRBV3-2) with TRBJ1-5; D is unresolved. This CDR3 has 15 amino acids. Trimming took 0 bases from V and 3 from J, leaving 9 bases between them. Germline loops: CDR1 LGHDT, CDR2 YNNKEL (reference sequence). The CDR3 loop reads CASSQDQMFNQPQHF. The DNA for the CDR3 is TGTGCCAGCAGCCAAGATCAAATGTTCAATCAGCCCCAGCATTTT.

The chain links TRBV7-2 to TRBJ2-7, with 13 bases lining up with TRBD2. The germline V gene encodes CDR1 SGHTA and CDR2 FQGNSA. CDR3 size: 16 residues. Germline trimming cut 4 bases from V and 0 bases from J; bases unmatched to any gene: 3. The chain's CDR3 is CASSSRTSGGSYEQYF. As DNA, the CDR3 is TGTGCCAGCAGCTCCCGGACTAGCGGGGGCTCCTACGAGCAGTACTTC.

This chain joins TRBV25-1 and TRBJ1-1; no clear D. V was cut by 7 bases and J by 1 base, with 16 bases left in between. The CDR3 totals 15 residues. The germline V gene encodes CDR1 MGHDK and CDR2 SYGVNS. The CDR3 protein is CASTRTLGRNTEAFF. The CDR3, as DNA: TGTGCCAGCACTCGGACTCTCGGGAGGAACACTGAAGCTTTCTTT.

The chain has TRBV6-2 or TRBV6-3 and TRBJ2-7; 8 bases agree with TRBD1. The J segment lost 3 bases and the V segment lost 0 bases, leaving 10 bases of the junction unmatched. Germline V lookup: CDR1 MNHEY, CDR2 SVGEGT. The CDR3 extends over 17 amino acids. The CDR3 DNA reads TGTGCCAGCAGTTACTCGATGTCCGGGACAGGCATCTACGAGCAGTACTTC. Translation: CASSYSMSGTGIYEQYF.